The subject of this entry is one T cell receptor (beta chain). The data stem from a study of control samples from healthy donors and cancer patients. Generated by immunoSEQ multiplex PCR, the TCRdb table keeps only in-frame clones and is missing some. The profile shows some 87,000 clones, around 92% of them singletons. CDR1 and CDR2 from the germline V gene are SGHAT and FQDESV (reference sequence). V lost 5 bases and J 1 base, leaving 11 bases between the germline ends. CDR3 length: 14 residues. Sequencing was carried out using blood. The chain uses TRBV11-1 and TRBJ1-1; no clear D gene. The TCR comes from a man under 40 in good health. CDR3 amino acids: CASSLMDANTEAFF. Written as DNA, the CDR3 is TGTGCCAGCAGCCTGATGGACGCGAACACTGAAGCTTTCTTT.